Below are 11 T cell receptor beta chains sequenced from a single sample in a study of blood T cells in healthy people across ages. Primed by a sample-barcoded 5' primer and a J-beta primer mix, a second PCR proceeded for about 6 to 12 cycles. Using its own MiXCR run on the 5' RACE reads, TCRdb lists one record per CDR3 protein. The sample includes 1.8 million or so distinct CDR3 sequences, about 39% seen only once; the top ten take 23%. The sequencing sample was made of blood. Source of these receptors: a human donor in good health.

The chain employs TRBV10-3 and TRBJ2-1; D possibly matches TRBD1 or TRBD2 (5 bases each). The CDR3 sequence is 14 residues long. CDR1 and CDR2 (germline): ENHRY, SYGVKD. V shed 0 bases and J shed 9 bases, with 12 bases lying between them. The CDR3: CAISESTGQGEQFF. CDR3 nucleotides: TGTGCCATCAGTGAGTCGACGGGGCAGGGTGAGCAGTTCTTC.

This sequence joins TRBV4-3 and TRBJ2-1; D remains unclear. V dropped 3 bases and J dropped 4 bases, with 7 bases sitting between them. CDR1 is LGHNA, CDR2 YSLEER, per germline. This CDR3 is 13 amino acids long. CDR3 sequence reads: CASSQASYNEQFF. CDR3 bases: TGCGCCAGCAGCCAGGCGTCTTACAATGAGCAGTTCTTC.

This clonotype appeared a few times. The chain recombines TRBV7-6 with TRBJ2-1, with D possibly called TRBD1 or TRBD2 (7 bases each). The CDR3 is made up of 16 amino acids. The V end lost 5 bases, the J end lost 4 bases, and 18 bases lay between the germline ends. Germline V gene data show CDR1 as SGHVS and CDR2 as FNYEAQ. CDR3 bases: TGTGCCAGCAGCCCCAGGGCAGGGGGGGTATACAATGAGCAGTTCTTC. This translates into CASSPRAGGVYNEQFF.

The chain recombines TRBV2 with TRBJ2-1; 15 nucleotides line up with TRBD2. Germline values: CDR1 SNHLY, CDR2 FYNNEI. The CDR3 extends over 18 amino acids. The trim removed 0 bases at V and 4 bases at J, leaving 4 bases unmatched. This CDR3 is CASSEAGLAGGRYNEQFF. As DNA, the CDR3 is TGTGCCAGCAGTGAAGCGGGACTAGCGGGGGGTCGTTACAATGAGCAGTTCTTC.

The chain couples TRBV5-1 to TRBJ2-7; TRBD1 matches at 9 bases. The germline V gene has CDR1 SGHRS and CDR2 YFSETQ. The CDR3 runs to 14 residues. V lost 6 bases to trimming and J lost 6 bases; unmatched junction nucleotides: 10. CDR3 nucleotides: TGCGCCAGCACCTCGACAGGGGGATCGGTCGAGCAGTACTTC. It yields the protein CASTSTGGSVEQYF.

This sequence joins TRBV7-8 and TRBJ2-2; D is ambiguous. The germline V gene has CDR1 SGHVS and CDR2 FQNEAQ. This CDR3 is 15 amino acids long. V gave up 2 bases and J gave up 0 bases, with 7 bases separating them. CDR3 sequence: CASSLRVSNTGELFF. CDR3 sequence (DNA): TGTGCCAGCAGCTTAAGGGTTTCGAACACCGGGGAGCTGTTTTTT.

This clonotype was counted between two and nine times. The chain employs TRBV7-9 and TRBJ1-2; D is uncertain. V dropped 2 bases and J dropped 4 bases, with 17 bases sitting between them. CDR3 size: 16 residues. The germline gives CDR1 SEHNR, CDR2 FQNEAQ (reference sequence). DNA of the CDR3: TGTGCCAGCAGCTTAAAGCCGGCAGGAAACCTCTATGGCTACACCTTC. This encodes CASSLKPAGNLYGYTF.

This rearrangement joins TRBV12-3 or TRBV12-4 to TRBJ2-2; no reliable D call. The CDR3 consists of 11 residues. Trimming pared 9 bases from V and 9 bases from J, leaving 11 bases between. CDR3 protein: CASWRARELFF. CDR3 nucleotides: TGTGCCAGTTGGAGAGCCAGGGAGCTGTTTTTT.

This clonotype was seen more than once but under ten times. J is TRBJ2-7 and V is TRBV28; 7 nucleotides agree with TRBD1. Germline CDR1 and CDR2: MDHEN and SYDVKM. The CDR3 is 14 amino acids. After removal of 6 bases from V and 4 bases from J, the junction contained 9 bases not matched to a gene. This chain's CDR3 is CASRDPTGWYEQYF. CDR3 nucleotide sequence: TGTGCCAGCAGGGACCCGACAGGGTGGTACGAGCAGTACTTC.

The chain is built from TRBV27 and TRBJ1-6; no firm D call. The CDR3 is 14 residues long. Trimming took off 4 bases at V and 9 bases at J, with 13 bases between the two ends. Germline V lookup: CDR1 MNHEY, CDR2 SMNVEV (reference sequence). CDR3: CASSWGKGSSPLHF. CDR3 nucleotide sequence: TGTGCCAGCAGTTGGGGTAAAGGGAGTTCACCCCTCCACTTT.

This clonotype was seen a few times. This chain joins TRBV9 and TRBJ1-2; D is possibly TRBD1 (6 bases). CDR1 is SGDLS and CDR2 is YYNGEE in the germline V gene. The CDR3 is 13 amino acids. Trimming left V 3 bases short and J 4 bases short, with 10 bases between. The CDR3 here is CASSEQGGYGYTF. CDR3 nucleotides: TGTGCCAGCAGCGAACAGGGAGGCTATGGCTACACCTTC.